A selection of T cell receptor beta chains follows, all from one sample in a study of blood T cell repertoires in COVID-19. This table comes from immunoSEQ multiplex PCR, and its TCRdb copy is limited to in-frame clones, with some not included. This table has over 85,000 clones, less than 90% appearing once. Sample: peripheral blood. Receptors were obtained from a man aged 55 to 70 with acute or convalescent COVID-19. Both conserved end residues are part of each CDR3. The D gene is left open where the match is weak. Clone size appears in some rows only: once, few, many, or a class for an expanded clone.

clone_size,v_call,d_call,j_call,cdr3_aa,cdr3_nt
NA,TRBV5-5,TRBD1,TRBJ2-7,CASSWTGSSYEQYF,TGTGCCAGCAGCTGGACAGGGAGCTCCTACGAGCAGTACTTC
NA,TRBV6-1,TRBD2,TRBJ2-4,CASSVVLRLAGEFQYF,TGTGCCAGCAGTGTAGTTTTAAGACTAGCGGGGGAATTTCAGTACTTC
NA,TRBV25-1,NA,TRBJ1-1,CASSDYTRTEAFF,TGTGCCAGCAGTGACTATACTAGGACTGAAGCTTTCTTT
NA,TRBV5-1,TRBD1,TRBJ1-4,CASSLQGVGEKLFF,TGCGCCAGCAGCTTACAGGGGGTTGGAGAAAAACTGTTTTTT
NA,TRBV2,TRBD1,TRBJ1-6,CATKLDGQGGSPLHF,TGTGCCACCAAGCTGGACGGACAGGGGGGTTCACCCCTCCACTTT
NA,TRBV6-5,TRBD2,TRBJ2-1,CASSASGAYNEQFF,TGTGCCAGCAGCGCTAGCGGGGCCTACAATGAGCAGTTCTTC
NA,TRBV5-4,TRBD2,TRBJ2-3,CASSFPAGGEDTQYF,TGTGCCAGCAGCTTCCCAGCGGGAGGAGAAGATACGCAGTATTTT
NA,TRBV6-5,TRBD1,TRBJ1-4,CASSYAAGGEKLFF,TGTGCCAGCAGTTACGCAGCAGGGGGTGAAAAACTGTTTTTT
NA,TRBV5-1,TRBD1,TRBJ1-2,CASSSTGDFYGYTF,TGCGCCAGCAGCTCCACAGGGGACTTCTATGGCTACACCTTC
NA,TRBV2,NA,TRBJ2-7,CASSWGQGGYEQYF,TGTGCCAGCAGCTGGGGACAAGGGGGCTACGAGCAGTACTTC
NA,TRBV3-1/TRBV3-2,NA,TRBJ2-5,CASRSGGETQYF,TGTGCCAGCAGAAGTGGCGGGGAGACCCAGTACTTC
NA,TRBV7-9,NA,TRBJ2-3,CASSLAGSDTQYF,TGTGCCAGCAGCTTAGCCGGTTCAGATACGCAGTATTTT
NA,TRBV2,NA,TRBJ1-1,CASSVPTGTMNTEAFF,TGTGCCAGCAGTGTTCCGACAGGTACCATGAACACTGAAGCTTTCTTT
NA,TRBV9,NA,TRBJ2-7,CASSVGAGVYEQYF,TGTGCCAGCAGCGTGGGGGCGGGAGTTTACGAGCAGTACTTC
NA,TRBV5-1,NA,TRBJ1-1,CASSLTGNTEAFF,TGCGCCAGCAGCTTGACAGGGAACACTGAAGCTTTCTTT
NA,TRBV10-3,TRBD2,TRBJ2-3,CAISTGTSGGGTDTQYF,TGTGCCATCAGTACCGGGACTAGCGGGGGGGGCACAGATACGCAGTATTTT
NA,TRBV13,NA,TRBJ1-6,CASSLRTASYNSPLHF,TGTGCCAGCAGCCTTAGGACAGCCTCCTATAATTCACCCCTCCACTTT
NA,TRBV6-2/TRBV6-3,TRBD2,TRBJ2-5,CASSYATSGGSRETQYF,TGTGCCAGCAGTTACGCGACTAGCGGGGGGTCGAGGGAGACCCAGTACTTC
NA,TRBV7-2,TRBD2,TRBJ2-1,CASRASGSTEQFF,TGTGCCAGCAGAGCTAGCGGGAGCACCGAGCAGTTCTTC
once,TRBV7-9,TRBD1,TRBJ1-1,CASSRPGTGNTEAFF,TGTGCCAGCAGCCGCCCCGGGACAGGCAACACTGAAGCTTTCTTT
NA,TRBV11-3,NA,TRBJ2-1,CASSRDFNNEQFF,TGTGCCAGCAGTCGGGACTTTAACAATGAGCAGTTCTTC
NA,TRBV15,TRBD2,TRBJ2-5,CATSRDGGRETQYF,TGTGCCACCAGCAGAGATGGCGGGAGAGAGACCCAGTACTTC
NA,TRBV15,TRBD1,TRBJ1-1,CATRRGQGTEAFF,TGTGCCACCAGGAGAGGACAGGGAACTGAAGCTTTCTTT
NA,TRBV19,NA,TRBJ2-7,CASINRLGTDYEQYF,TGTGCCAGTATCAACCGGCTGGGTACAGACTACGAGCAGTACTTC
NA,TRBV27,TRBD1,TRBJ2-1,CASSRPQGAGYNEQFF,TGTGCCAGCAGCCGACCCCAGGGGGCTGGATATAATGAGCAGTTCTTC
NA,TRBV19,NA,TRBJ1-1,CASSIAKGLKNTEAFF,TGTGCCAGTAGTATAGCGAAGGGACTGAAGAACACTGAAGCTTTCTTT
NA,TRBV11-1,NA,TRBJ2-3,CASSLGRADTQYF,TGTGCCAGCAGCTTAGGTCGCGCGGATACGCAGTATTTT
many,TRBV4-3,NA,TRBJ1-1,CASSQDHSQSNTEAFF,TGCGCCAGCAGCCAAGACCATAGCCAATCGAACACTGAAGCTTTCTTT
NA,TRBV5-1,TRBD2,TRBJ2-2,CASSNAGGPNTGELFF,TGCGCCAGCAGCAACGCGGGGGGCCCGAACACCGGGGAGCTGTTTTTT
NA,TRBV5-4,TRBD2,TRBJ2-4,CASSSGLAGGENIQYF,TGTGCCAGCAGCTCCGGACTAGCGGGAGGGGAAAACATTCAGTACTTC
NA,TRBV5-1,TRBD1,TRBJ2-1,CASSSGQGAGYEQFF,TGCGCCAGCAGCTCGGGACAGGGGGCCGGTTATGAGCAGTTCTTC